A selection of T cell receptor beta chains follows, all from one sample in a study of T-cell memory formation after mild COVID-19. MiXCR, run by TCRdb on the 5' RACE reads, gives a single entry per CDR3 protein. The sample lists some 310,000 distinct CDR3 sequences; around 20% were seen once. Material for sequencing was PBMCs or a T cell subset sorted from them (not recorded which). These receptors were obtained from a man aged 18 to 35 who had mild COVID-19 (a few samples of this study predate the infection). Cell type and time point are not known. Each CDR3 is given without its conserved first and last residue. The size field is filled for only some rows; it gives once, few, many or a size class.

few	TRBV11-2	ASRAFVKLYNEQF
few	TRBV7-2	ASSPSLGLNEQF
NA	TRBV4-3	ASSQDRRGPVGETQY
NA	TRBV11-2	ASSFGRGESYGYT
many	TRBV7-2	ASSLDWGGFTEAF
few	TRBV29-1	SVGPGTGNEKLF
few	TRBV6-5	ASSYSPAGPQETQY
many	TRBV27	ASSLRQGANYEQY
NA	TRBV20-1	SARGRRVTNEKLF
NA	TRBV7-2	ASSPDRGKNEQY
many	TRBV20-1	SAAQGAGQPQH
few	TRBV11-2	ASSFRRGTEAF
few	TRBV20-1	SASLLAGGADTQY
many	TRBV7-2	ASSLASLGTQY
few	TRBV5-1	ASARSNYNEQF
NA	TRBV5-1	ASSFQGPSPYEQY
NA	TRBV7-9	ASRSGAGGRMNTEAF
few	TRBV5-1	ASSPGALNLGEQY
NA	TRBV27	AREGQDGYT
NA	TRBV5-1	ASGDSSGANVLT
NA	TRBV20-1	SARGRRGPGELF
many	TRBV13	ASSLVIRDEQY
NA	TRBV18	ASTRDGGDTEAF
few	TRBV3-1	ASSPDRDRFYGYT
once	TRBV18	ASSPSDPGQGYQPQH
few	TRBV21-1	ASSSSRVGQGAYEQY
few	TRBV29-1	SVEDPGRAPDTQY
few	TRBV6-1	ASSSDFGTVGNSPLH
many	TRBV7-2	ASSLGNGDTQY
NA	TRBV6-6	ASSYPLAVTDTQY
NA	TRBV7-2	ASSLGDRGGNEQF
few	TRBV5-5	ASCWDSITDTQY
few	TRBV4-3	ASSQDGGAYNEKLF
few	TRBV5-1	ASSFQGARVTDTQY
NA	TRBV29-1	SVDRRNNPSYGYT
NA	TRBV5-1	ASSPRRTPGWGYT
NA	TRBV5-1	ASSLNVGVIYGYT
few	TRBV5-1	ASSLAPQGLYNEQF
few	TRBV5-1	ASSLATGQGSNSPLH
few	TRBV7-9	ASSLPGGFSYNEQF
few	TRBV5-1	ASSLQSAGANVLT
NA	TRBV4-3	ASSQDRDNQPQH
NA	TRBV19	ASSIGPGYAEAF